This TCR beta chain appears in the sequencing data of a study of technical replicates of blood from a handful of donors. The assay was immunoSEQ multiplex PCR, and TCRdb's table has in-frame clones only and misses some. The sample yields 98,000 or so clones, 95% seen once. This CDR3 is built from 14 residues. Looked up from germline, CDR1 is GTSNPN and CDR2 is SVGIG (reference sequence). The V segment lost 5 bases and the J segment 4 bases; nucleotides outside the gene matches: 8. The origin of this receptor is a human donor in good health. This chain links TRBV30 with TRBJ2-1; 7 positions agree with TRBD2. Specimen: T cells isolated from PBMCs. The CDR3 nucleotides are TGTGCCTGGTCGCGACGGGGGGAATACAATGAGCAGTTCTTC. Protein sequence: CAWSRRGEYNEQFF.